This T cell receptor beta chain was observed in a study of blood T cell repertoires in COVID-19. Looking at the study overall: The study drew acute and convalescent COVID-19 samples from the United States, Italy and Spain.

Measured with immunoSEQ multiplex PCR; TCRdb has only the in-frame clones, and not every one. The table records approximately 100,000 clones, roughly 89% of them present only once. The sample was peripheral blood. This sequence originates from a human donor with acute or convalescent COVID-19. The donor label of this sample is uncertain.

The CDR3 region has the DNA TGTGCCAGCAGTACCTCCGGGACAGGGGAAACCGGGGAGCTGTTTTTT. Its translation is CASSTSGTGETGELFF. The V call is TRBV9, the J call TRBJ2-2; 10 nucleotides match TRBD1. This CDR3 has 16 amino acids. J gave up 5 bases and V 5 bases, and 9 bases lay outside the gene matches. Germline V lookup: CDR1 SGDLS, CDR2 YYNGEE.